A selection of T cell receptor beta chains follows, all from one sample in a study of shared clonotypes between healthy human individuals. TCRdb's copy holds only in-frame clones and misses some; the assay was immunoSEQ multiplex PCR. This sample yields around 700,000 clones, of which more than 70% are seen a single time; 1.5% to 2% belongs to the top ten. The sample taken for sequencing was memory CD4+ T cells sorted from blood. The receptors derive from a woman in her thirties in good health. Both conserved end residues are part of each CDR3. A D gene is named only where the DNA matches it firmly.

v_call	j_call	d_call	cdr3_aa	cdr3_nt
TRBV4-1	TRBJ1-5	TRBD1	CASSQGGGQPQHF	TGCGCCAGCAGCCAAGGAGGGGGCCAGCCCCAGCATTTT
TRBV10-3	TRBJ2-5	TRBD2	CAISERQTSGQETQYF	TGTGCCATCAGTGAGAGACAGACTAGCGGCCAAGAGACCCAGTACTTC
TRBV19	TRBJ2-3	TRBD2	CASKGLAATTDTQYF	TGTGCCAGTAAGGGCCTAGCGGCAACCACAGATACGCAGTATTTT
TRBV2	TRBJ2-5	-	CASSVVETQYF	TGTGCCAGCAGTGTCGTGGAGACCCAGTACTTC
TRBV6-5	TRBJ2-5	-	CASSYSYNQETQYF	TGTGCCAGCAGTTACTCGTACAACCAAGAGACCCAGTACTTC
TRBV19	TRBJ2-7	TRBD2	CASSTSGTYEQYF	TGTGCCAGTAGTACTAGCGGCACCTACGAGCAGTACTTC
TRBV9	TRBJ2-4	-	CASSETRGNIQYF	TGTGCCAGCAGCGAGACCCGAGGAAACATTCAGTACTTC
TRBV5-1	TRBJ1-4	-	CASSPQGGNEKLFF	TGCGCCAGCAGCCCGCAGGGAGGTAATGAAAAACTGTTTTTT
TRBV5-1	TRBJ2-1	TRBD1	CASSGGQEGYNEQFF	TGCGCCAGCAGCGGGGGACAGGAGGGGTACAATGAGCAGTTCTTC
TRBV27	TRBJ1-5	-	CASSPYTDSNQPQHF	TGTGCCAGCAGTCCTTACACGGATAGCAATCAGCCCCAGCATTTT